This T cell receptor beta chain emerged from a study of blood T cells in healthy people across ages. Through a sample-barcoded 5' primer and a J-beta primer mix, a second PCR was run for roughly 7 to 11 cycles. A single record per CDR3 protein comes from TCRdb applying MiXCR to the 5' RACE reads. This sample has about 510,000 distinct CDR3 sequences; about 26% occur once, and the top ten carry approximately 3.7%. This CDR3 is built from 14 residues. These data were likewise used in another study, on T cells of mothers and their children.

The chain uses TRBV12-3 or TRBV12-4 and TRBJ2-5, with D maybe TRBD1 (6 bases). The J call is doubtful: the DNA matches TRBJ2-7 better. Sequencing was carried out using blood. The receptor was isolated from a boy aged 2-9 years in good health. The CDR3 protein is CASSTPGQTYEQYF. CDR3 sequence (DNA): TGTGCCAGTAGTACCCCGGGACAAACCTACGAGCAGTACTTC.